This T cell receptor beta chain was retrieved from a study of T-cell reconstitution after alpha-beta-depleted transplantation in children. This CDR3 region has 15 residues. Germline values: CDR1 LNHNV, CDR2 YYDKDF (reference sequence). Trimming removed 3 bases from V and 0 bases from J, with 9 bases in between. Construction of the TCRbeta library involved unique molecular identifiers. Using its own MiXCR run on the PCR reads, TCRdb lists one record per CDR3 protein. The table includes some 600,000 distinct CDR3 sequences, approximately 17% detected once. This clonotype was picked up many times. Specimen: PBMCs from the stem cell graft donor, collected from the stem cell graft. V usage is TRBV15 and J usage is TRBJ2-1, with D possibly TRBD2 on 7 matching bases. This TCR was recovered from a human donor who donated a stem cell graft to a child with acute myeloid leukemia. The CDR3 coding sequence is TGTGCCACCAGCAGCGGGGGGCGCTCCTACAATGAGCAGTTCTTC. Its protein is CATSSGGRSYNEQFF. Using reference TRBV15 and TRBJ2-1 for the parts outside the CDR3, the full variable domain is DAMVIQNPRYQVTQFGKPVTLSCSQTLNHNVMYWYQQKSSQAPKLLFHYYDKDFNNEADTPDNFQSRRPNTSFCFLDIRSPGLGDTAMYLCATSSGGRSYNEQFFGPGTRLTVL.